The 27 T cell receptor beta chains listed next were all sequenced from one sample in a study of cytomegalovirus exposure and HLA in healthy donors. Amplification used 60 Vbeta primers and 13 Jbeta primers. Repertoires were generated with immunoSEQ multiplex PCR, while TCRdb's copy carries only in-frame clones and drops some. Here the sample table reports more than 45,000 clones. The sample comprised PBMCs. The receptors originated from a woman between 40 and 55 years old in good health and CMV-seronegative.

The chain uses TRBV29-1 and TRBJ2-3; weak D call: TRBD1 (5 bases). The CDR3 runs to 15 residues. CDR1 is SQVTM and CDR2 is ANQGSEA in the germline V gene. V shed 5 bases and J shed 0 bases, with 15 bases lying between them. The CDR3: CSVQGTSSSTDTQYF. Written as DNA, the CDR3 is TGCAGCGTTCAGGGCACCTCTTCTAGCACAGATACGCAGTATTTT.

The V call is TRBV28, the J call TRBJ2-7, with D possibly being TRBD1 (6 bases). Germline-derived CDR1 and CDR2 are MDHEN and SYDVKM. The CDR3 loop spans 15 amino acids. Deletions cut 3 bases from V and 2 bases from J, with 14 bases between. The CDR3 loop is CASSFSGTLTYEQYF. The CDR3 nucleotides are TGTGCCAGCAGTTTCTCCGGGACACTTACCTACGAGCAGTACTTC. Full variable domain (remainder filled in from reference TRBV28 and TRBJ2-7): DVKVTQSSRYLVKRTGEKVFLECVQDMDHENMFWYRQDPGLGLRLIYFSYDVKMKEKGDIPEGYSVSREKKERFSLILESASTNQTSMYLCASSFSGTLTYEQYFGPGTRLTVT.

As concerns this clone: Germline and junction disagree at one end, which may indicate a read error. The chain carries TRBV5-1 and TRBJ2-5, with TRBD1 as a possible D gene (5 bases). Per the germline V gene, CDR1 is SGHRS and CDR2 is YFSETQ. This CDR3 contains 14 residues. The CDR3 spells CASSFQGSQENQYF. CDR3 DNA: TGCGCCAGCAGCTTCCAGGGTTCCCAAGAGAACCAGTACTTC.

The chain recombines TRBV11-2 with TRBJ1-6, with no clear D. This CDR3 region has 12 residues. V lost 2 bases to trimming and J lost 9 bases, with 5 bases between them. Germline V gene lookup returns CDR1 SGHAT and CDR2 FQNNGV. DNA for the CDR3: TGTGCCAGCAGCTTACTGCGTTCACCCCTCCACTTT. Amino acids: CASSLLRSPLHF.

The chain joins TRBV4-1 to TRBJ2-1; TRBD2 aligns across 14 bases. The CDR3 extends over 15 amino acids. The V gene end was trimmed by 4 bases and the J gene end by 7 bases; junction bases not matched to a gene: 3. Germline V CDR1 and CDR2: MGHRA, YSYEKL. DNA of the CDR3: TGCGCCAGCAGCCGCGGACTAGCGGGAGGAAATGAGCAGTTCTTC. As protein: CASSRGLAGGNEQFF.

V usage is TRBV15 and J usage is TRBJ1-5; the D gene is possibly TRBD1 (5 bases). Germline values: CDR1 LNHNV, CDR2 YYDKDF (reference sequence). CDR3 length: 15 amino acids. V lost 3 bases to trimming and J lost 3 bases, with 12 bases between them. CDR3 loop: CATSRDPGINQPQHF. For the CDR3, the DNA is TGTGCCACCAGCAGGGACCCAGGGATCAATCAGCCCCAGCATTTT.

V and J are TRBV9 and TRBJ2-2; tentative D call: TRBD2 (5 bases). The CDR3 runs 15 residues. Germline V lookup: CDR1 SGDLS, CDR2 YYNGEE. Trimming left V 5 bases short and J 0 bases short, with 11 bases between. The CDR3 region has the DNA TGTGCCAGCAGGAGGGCGGGTGCGAACACCGGGGAGCTGTTTTTT. Protein product: CASRRAGANTGELFF.

The chain is built from TRBV27 and TRBJ1-1; D is uncertain. V lost 7 bases and J 5 bases, leaving 14 bases between the germline ends. The CDR3 runs to 13 residues. Germline lookup yields CDR1 MNHEY and CDR2 SMNVEV (reference sequence). This CDR3 reads CASNLMRGTEAFF. In nucleotides, the CDR3 is TGTGCCAGCAACCTGATGAGAGGAACTGAAGCTTTCTTT.

CDR3 bases: TGTGCCAGCAGTGAAATTACAGGGGGCGATGGCTACACCTTC. This gives the protein CASSEITGGDGYTF. J is TRBJ1-2 and V is TRBV6-1; TRBD1 matches at 9 bases. V lost 2 bases and J lost 6; bases outside the gene matches: 4. CDR1 and CDR2 (germline): MNHNS, SASEGT. The CDR3 loop spans 14 amino acids.

V gene TRBV7-3 combines with J gene TRBJ1-1; TRBD1 agrees at 7 bases. Germline assignment: CDR1 SGHTA and CDR2 FQGTGA. The CDR3 is 16 residues long. Trimming removed 5 bases from V and 5 bases from J; junction bases left unmatched: 14. CDR3 DNA: TGTGCCAGCAGCCTCGATCAAGGGGGCGCGTCAACTGAAGCTTTCTTT. Its translation: CASSLDQGGASTEAFF.

The J gene is TRBJ1-2, the V gene TRBV5-1; D ambiguous. This CDR3 has 14 residues. The germline V and J ends were trimmed by 0 bases and 4 bases, with 10 bases remaining between them. CDR1 SGHRS and CDR2 YFSETQ come from the germline V gene. The DNA of the CDR3 is TGCGCCAGCAGCTTGGCCCAAGATAGCTATGGCTACACCTTC. This codes for CASSLAQDSYGYTF.

The chain employs TRBV18 and TRBJ1-1; TRBD1 aligns across 7 bases. CDR3 size: 12 residues. Looked up from germline, CDR1 is KGHSH and CDR2 is LQKENI. The V segment lost 4 bases and the J segment 11 bases; nucleotides outside the gene matches: 7. The CDR3 DNA reads TGTGCCAGCTCACGAGAACAGGGGACGGCTTTCTTT. It is translated as CASSREQGTAFF.

The rearrangement uses TRBV4-1 and TRBJ1-2; the D is unclear. This CDR3 region has 14 residues. V was cut by 3 bases and J by 4 bases, with 12 bases left in between. Germline values: CDR1 MGHRA, CDR2 YSYEKL. Written as DNA, the CDR3 is TGCGCCAGCAGCCAGTCCGGGAATGTCTATGGCTACACCTTC. It encodes CASSQSGNVYGYTF.

V and J are TRBV7-2 and TRBJ1-1; the D is unclear. This CDR3 spans 14 amino acids. CDR1 is SGHTA, CDR2 FQGNSA, per germline. The V and J ends lost 5 bases and 7 bases respectively, with 17 bases between them. The CDR3 is CASSPRGGGGEAFF. CDR3 DNA: TGTGCCAGCAGCCCTAGAGGAGGCGGCGGTGAAGCTTTCTTT.

The chain links TRBV6-6 to TRBJ1-2, with a weak D call TRBD1 (6 bases). This CDR3 contains 14 residues. V lost 6 bases and J lost 5, with 16 bases in between. The germline gives CDR1 MNHNY, CDR2 SVGAGI (reference sequence). CDR3 sequence (DNA): TGTGCCAGCAGCCTCCGGGACATACCATATGGCTACACCTTC. This translates into CASSLRDIPYGYTF.

V and J are TRBV19 and TRBJ2-2; 8 bases are shared with TRBD2. This CDR3 has 16 residues. The germline V gene has CDR1 LNHDA and CDR2 SQIVND (reference sequence). The trim removed 5 bases at V and 6 bases at J, leaving 11 bases unmatched. The CDR3 region is CASSPEAGGAAGELFF. Here the CDR3 DNA reads TGTGCCAGTAGTCCAGAGGCGGGAGGAGCGGCCGGGGAGCTGTTTTTT.

The gene calls are TRBV18 and TRBJ1-5, with D unclear. CDR1 and CDR2 (germline): KGHSH, LQKENI. Trimming stripped 3 bases from V and 3 bases from J, with 15 bases between. The CDR3 is 16 residues long. The CDR3 loop reads CASSPREEAFNQPQHF. The CDR3 nucleotides read TGTGCCAGCTCACCCCGGGAAGAAGCCTTCAATCAGCCCCAGCATTTT.

The gene calls are TRBV2 and TRBJ1-6, with TRBD1 identical over 11 bases. CDR1 and CDR2 (germline): SNHLY, FYNNEI. The CDR3 sequence is 14 residues long. Trimming at V came to 6 bases and at J to 10 bases, leaving 5 bases not matched to a gene. The CDR3 sequence is CASSTGTGGSPLHF. The CDR3 region has the DNA TGTGCCAGCAGCACCGGGACAGGGGGATCACCCCTCCACTTT.

The J gene is TRBJ1-2, the V gene TRBV5-1; TRBD1 matches 7 bases. V trimming: 3 bases; J trimming: 4 bases; junction bases outside the gene matches: 6. Germline CDR1 SGHRS, CDR2 YFSETQ. The CDR3 totals 14 residues. The chain's CDR3 is CASSSGGKAYGYTF. CDR3 DNA: TGCGCCAGCAGCTCAGGGGGTAAGGCCTATGGCTACACCTTC.

The V and J genes are TRBV5-1 and TRBJ1-2; tentatively, D is TRBD1 (6 bases). Germline loops: CDR1 SGHRS, CDR2 YFSETQ. This CDR3 is built from 14 residues. V lost 5 bases, J lost 7 bases, and 18 bases lay in between. The CDR3 here is CASRWLGAHGGYTF. The CDR3 coding sequence is TGCGCCAGCAGGTGGTTGGGGGCTCATGGTGGCTACACCTTC.

The chain has TRBV7-2 and TRBJ1-1; possibly TRBD1 for D (5 bases). The V and J ends lost 5 bases and 5 bases respectively, with 18 bases between them. This CDR3 has 15 amino acids. Germline V gene sequence: CDR1 SGHTA, CDR2 FQGNSA. Written as DNA, the CDR3 is TGTGCCAGCAGCATTGGGGTTACACAGGTTACTGAAGCTTTCTTT. Translating it yields CASSIGVTQVTEAFF.

V usage is TRBV7-2 and J usage is TRBJ2-1; 11 bases map to TRBD2. CDR3 length: 18 residues. V lost 2 bases, J lost 2 bases, and 8 bases stayed unmatched. Germline assignment: CDR1 SGHTA and CDR2 FQGNSA. CDR3 sequence (DNA): TGTGCCAGCAGCTTATCTCTCCTAGCGGGAGGTCCCTACAATGAGCAGTTCTTC. Residues: CASSLSLLAGGPYNEQFF.

The J gene is TRBJ1-3, the V gene TRBV9; 7 nucleotides agree with TRBD1. The CDR3 is 16 residues long. Germline loops: CDR1 SGDLS, CDR2 YYNGEE. The V gene end was trimmed by 1 base and the J gene end by 3 bases; junction bases not matched to a gene: 7. The CDR3: CASSVSPRQGGNTIYF. As DNA, the CDR3 is TGTGCCAGCAGCGTATCCCCCCGACAGGGTGGAAACACCATATATTTT.

The genes are TRBV9 and TRBJ2-3, with TRBD2 as a possible D gene (5 bases). Trimming left V 0 bases short and J 4 bases short, with 12 bases between. From germline, CDR1 is SGDLS and CDR2 YYNGEE. This CDR3 region has 15 residues. CDR3 nucleotides: TGTGCCAGCAGCGTAGGATTAGCGAACGCAGATACGCAGTATTTT. Translated: CASSVGLANADTQYF.

This chain links TRBV6-1 with TRBJ2-3, with 10 bases that match TRBD1. V was pared by 11 bases and J by 6 bases, with 11 bases of the junction left unmatched. This CDR3 comprises 14 residues. Germline V gene sequence: CDR1 MNHNS, CDR2 SASEGT. CDR3 in DNA: TGTGCCGGCTCGGACAGGGGGTTAGTGGATACGCAGTATTTT. Its protein product is CAGSDRGLVDTQYF.

The chain uses TRBV10-3 and TRBJ2-4; 11 bases map to TRBD2. This CDR3 comprises 15 residues. Germline CDR1 and CDR2: ENHRY and SYGVKD. V lost 2 bases to trimming and J lost 6 bases; unmatched junction nucleotides: 3. CDR3 in amino acids: CAISEPLAGGNIQYF. The CDR3 coding sequence is TGTGCCATCAGTGAGCCCCTAGCGGGAGGAAACATTCAGTACTTC.

The chain couples TRBV2 to TRBJ2-2, with 12 bases matching TRBD2. The CDR3 has 15 amino acids. V was clipped by 3 bases and J by 4 bases; unmatched bases: 0. Germline V gene sequence: CDR1 SNHLY, CDR2 FYNNEI. The CDR3 sequence: CASSETSGSTGELFF. The CDR3 DNA reads as TGTGCCAGCAGTGAGACTAGCGGGAGCACCGGGGAGCTGTTTTTT.